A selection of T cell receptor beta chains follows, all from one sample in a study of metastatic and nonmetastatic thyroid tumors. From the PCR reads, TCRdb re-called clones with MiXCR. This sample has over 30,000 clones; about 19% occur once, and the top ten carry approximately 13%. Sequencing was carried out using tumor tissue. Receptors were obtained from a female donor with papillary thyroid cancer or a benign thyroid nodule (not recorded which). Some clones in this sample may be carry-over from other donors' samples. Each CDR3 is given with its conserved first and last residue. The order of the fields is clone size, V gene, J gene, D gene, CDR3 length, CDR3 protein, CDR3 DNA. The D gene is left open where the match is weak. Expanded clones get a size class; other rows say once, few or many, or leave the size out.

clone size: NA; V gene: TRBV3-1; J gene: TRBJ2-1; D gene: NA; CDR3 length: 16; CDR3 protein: CASSQEFSASYNEQFF; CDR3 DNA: TGTGCCAGCAGCCAAGAATTCAGCGCGTCCTACAATGAGCAGTTCTTC
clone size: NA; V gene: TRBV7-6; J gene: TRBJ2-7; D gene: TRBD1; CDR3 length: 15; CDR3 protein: CASSLQAGGSYEQYF; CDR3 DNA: TGTGCCAGCAGCCTACAGGCAGGGGGCTCCTACGAGCAGTACTTC
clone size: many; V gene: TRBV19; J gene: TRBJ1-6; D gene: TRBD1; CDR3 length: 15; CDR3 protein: CASSSGTGLNSPLHF; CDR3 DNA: TGTGCCAGTAGTTCAGGGACAGGGTTGAATTCACCCCTCCACTTT
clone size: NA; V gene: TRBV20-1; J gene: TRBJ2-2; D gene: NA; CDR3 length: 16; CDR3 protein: CSARQRLDGRTGELFF; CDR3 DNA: TGCAGTGCTAGACAGCGACTAGATGGGCGGACCGGGGAGCTGTTTTTT
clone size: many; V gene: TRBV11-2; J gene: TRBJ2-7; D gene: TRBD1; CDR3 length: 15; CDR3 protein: CASSLLGQGSDEQYF; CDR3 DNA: TGTGCCAGCAGCTTATTGGGACAGGGCTCTGACGAGCAGTACTTC
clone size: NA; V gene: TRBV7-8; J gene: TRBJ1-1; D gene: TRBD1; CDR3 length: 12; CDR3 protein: CASSPGTGKAFF; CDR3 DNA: TGTGCCAGCAGCCCGGGGACAGGGAAAGCTTTTTTT
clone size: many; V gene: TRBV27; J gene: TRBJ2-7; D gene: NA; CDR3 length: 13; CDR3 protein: CASSSGRTYEQYF; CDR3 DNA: TGTGCCAGCAGCTCGGGACGGACCTACGAGCAGTACTTC
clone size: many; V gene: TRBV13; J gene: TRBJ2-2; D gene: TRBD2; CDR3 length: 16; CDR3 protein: CASSLPGGANTGELFF; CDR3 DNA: TGTGCCAGCAGCCTCCCGGGAGGGGCGAACACCGGGGAGCTGTTTTTT
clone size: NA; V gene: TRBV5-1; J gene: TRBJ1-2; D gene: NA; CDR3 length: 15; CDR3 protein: CASSLECLPGYVYTF; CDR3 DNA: TGCGCCAGCAGCTTGGAATGTCTCCCTGGCTATGTCTACACCTTC
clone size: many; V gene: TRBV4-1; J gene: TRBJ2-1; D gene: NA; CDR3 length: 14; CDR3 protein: CASSQEASSGEQFF; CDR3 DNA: TGCGCCAGCAGCCAAGAGGCCTCCTCCGGGGAGCAGTTCTTC
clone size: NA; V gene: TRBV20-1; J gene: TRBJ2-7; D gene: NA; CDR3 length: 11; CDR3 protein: CSAIDIYEHYF; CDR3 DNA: TGCAGTGCTATAGACATCTACGAGCATTACTTC
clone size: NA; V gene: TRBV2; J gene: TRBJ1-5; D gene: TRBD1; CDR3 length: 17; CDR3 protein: CASSAPRTGLGNQPQHF; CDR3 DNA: TGTGCCAGCAGTGCCCCTAGGACAGGGCTTGGCAATCAGCCCCAGCATTTT
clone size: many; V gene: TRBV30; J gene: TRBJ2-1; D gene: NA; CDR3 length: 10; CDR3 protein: CAWSLGEQFF; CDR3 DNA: TGTGCCTGGAGTTTAGGCGAGCAGTTCTTC
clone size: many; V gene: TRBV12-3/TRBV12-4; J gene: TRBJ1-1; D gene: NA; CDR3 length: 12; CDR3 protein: CASSRLSYEAFF; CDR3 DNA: TGTGCCAGCAGCCGCCTTTCGTATGAAGCTTTCTTT
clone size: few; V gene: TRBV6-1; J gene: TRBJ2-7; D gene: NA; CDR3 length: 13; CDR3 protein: CASSPQTAYEQYF; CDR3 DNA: TGTGCCAGCAGTCCGCAGACAGCGTACGAGCAGTACTTC
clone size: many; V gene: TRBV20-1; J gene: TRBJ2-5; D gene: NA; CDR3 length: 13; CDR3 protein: CSAPSGIRETQYF; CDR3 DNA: TGCAGTGCACCATCAGGGATTCGGGAGACCCAGTACTTC
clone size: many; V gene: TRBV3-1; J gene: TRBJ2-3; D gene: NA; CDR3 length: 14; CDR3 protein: CASSDGPSTDTQYF; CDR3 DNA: TGTGCCAGCAGCGACGGACCCTCCACAGATACGCAGTATTTT
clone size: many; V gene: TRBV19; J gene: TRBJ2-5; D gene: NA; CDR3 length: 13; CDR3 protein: CASSKGVLETQYF; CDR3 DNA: TGTGCCAGTAGTAAGGGCGTCCTCGAGACCCAGTACTTC
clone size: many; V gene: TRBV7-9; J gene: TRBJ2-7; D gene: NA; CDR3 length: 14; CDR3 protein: CASSRPGSPYEQYF; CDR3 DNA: TGTGCCAGCAGCAGGCCCGGGAGTCCCTACGAGCAGTACTTC
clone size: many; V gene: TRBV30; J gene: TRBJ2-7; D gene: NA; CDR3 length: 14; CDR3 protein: CAWSMVSGFSEQYF; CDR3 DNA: TGTGCCTGGAGTATGGTTAGTGGTTTCAGCGAGCAGTACTTC
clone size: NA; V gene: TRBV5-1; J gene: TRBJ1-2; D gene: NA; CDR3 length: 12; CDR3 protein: CASSRGGVGYTF; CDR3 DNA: TGCGCCAGCAGCCGTGGGGGTGTTGGCTACACCTTC
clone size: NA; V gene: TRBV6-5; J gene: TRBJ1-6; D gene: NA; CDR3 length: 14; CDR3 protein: CASSYRRVISPLHF; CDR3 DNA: TGTGCCAGCAGTTATCGCAGGGTTATTTCACCCCTCCACTTT
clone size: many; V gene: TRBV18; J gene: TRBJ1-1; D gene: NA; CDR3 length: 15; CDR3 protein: CASSPGGRGNTEAFF; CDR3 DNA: TGTGCCAGCTCACCAGGAGGGAGAGGGAACACTGAAGCTTTCTTT